This is a list of T cell receptor beta chains from one sample in a study of cytomegalovirus exposure and HLA in healthy donors. Sequenced by immunoSEQ multiplex PCR; TCRdb stores in-frame clones only, minus some. The sample carries more than 150,000 clones, approximately 88% recorded once. The source material was PBMCs. These receptors all come from a boy between 10 and 17 years old in good health and CMV-seronegative. CDR3s include the opening cysteine and the closing phenylalanine or tryptophan. D genes are given only for firm matches. Size is omitted from some rows. Given values are once, few, many or a class for expanded clones.

CDR3 DNA: TGTGCCAGCAGCTTATCCATTTTGGCGGCAGGGGGATATAGGAGCACAGATACGCAGTATTTT
CDR3 protein: CASSLSILAAGGYRSTDTQYF
D gene: TRBD1
J gene: TRBJ2-3
V gene: TRBV7-8
clone size: once

CDR3 DNA: TGTGCCAGCAGTTACGTTCTGGGTGTCAGGAGGACGCAGTATTTT
CDR3 protein: CASSYVLGVRRTQYF
D gene: NA
J gene: TRBJ2-3
V gene: TRBV6-6
clone size: NA

CDR3 DNA: TGCGCCAGCAGCTTGGTGCCGGGGGATGGTGGCTACACCTTC
CDR3 protein: CASSLVPGDGGYTF
D gene: NA
J gene: TRBJ1-2
V gene: TRBV5-1
clone size: NA

CDR3 DNA: TGTGCCAGCAGCCAAGATTTCAGGCCAATAAACTATGGCTACACCTTC
CDR3 protein: CASSQDFRPINYGYTF
D gene: NA
J gene: TRBJ1-2
V gene: TRBV14
clone size: NA

CDR3 DNA: TGTGCCTGGAGTCGTGCACTCAGGGCCTACGAGCAGTACTTC
CDR3 protein: CAWSRALRAYEQYF
D gene: NA
J gene: TRBJ2-7
V gene: TRBV30
clone size: NA

CDR3 DNA: TGTGCCAGCAGCCTATACGGGGATAATTCACCCCTCCACTTT
CDR3 protein: CASSLYGDNSPLHF
D gene: NA
J gene: TRBJ1-6
V gene: TRBV7-3
clone size: NA

CDR3 DNA: TGCAGCACAACCGGGGGCTACGAGCAGTACTTC
CDR3 protein: CSTTGGYEQYF
D gene: NA
J gene: TRBJ2-7
V gene: TRBV20-1
clone size: NA

CDR3 DNA: TGCGCCAGCAGACAGGAAGAGACCCAGTACTTC
CDR3 protein: CASRQEETQYF
D gene: NA
J gene: TRBJ2-5
V gene: TRBV5-1
clone size: few

CDR3 DNA: TGTGCCAGCAGTTTTTACGGACTAGCGGACCACAATGAGCAGTTCTTC
CDR3 protein: CASSFYGLADHNEQFF
D gene: TRBD2
J gene: TRBJ2-1
V gene: TRBV28
clone size: once

CDR3 DNA: TGTGCCAGCAGCCCCCAGGCCCAGCGGGGGGTATCCTACAATGAGCAGTTCTTC
CDR3 protein: CASSPQAQRGVSYNEQFF
D gene: TRBD2
J gene: TRBJ2-1
V gene: TRBV7-8
clone size: NA

CDR3 DNA: TGTGCCAGCAGTTTACTAGAGGGCGAGCAGTACTTC
CDR3 protein: CASSLLEGEQYF
D gene: NA
J gene: TRBJ2-7
V gene: TRBV27
clone size: NA

CDR3 DNA: TGTGCCACCAGCAGAGTACCACAGGGGAATGAGCAGTTCTTC
CDR3 protein: CATSRVPQGNEQFF
D gene: TRBD1
J gene: TRBJ2-1
V gene: TRBV15
clone size: NA

CDR3 DNA: TGCGCCAGCAGTTCAAGCGGGGTCTCCTACAATGAGCAGTTCTTC
CDR3 protein: CASSSSGVSYNEQFF
D gene: TRBD2
J gene: TRBJ2-1
V gene: TRBV5-1
clone size: NA

CDR3 DNA: TGTGCCACCAGCAGAGAATCGAGGGTTAGAGAGCCCCAGCATTTT
CDR3 protein: CATSRESRVREPQHF
D gene: NA
J gene: TRBJ1-5
V gene: TRBV15
clone size: NA

CDR3 DNA: TGTGCCAGCAGTTTTTCGGCGGGGAGGCCCCAGCATTTT
CDR3 protein: CASSFSAGRPQHF
D gene: NA
J gene: TRBJ1-5
V gene: TRBV27
clone size: few

CDR3 DNA: TGTGCCACCAGCAGGAGGGGGGGCGGCTATAGCAATCAGCCCCAGCATTTT
CDR3 protein: CATSRRGGGYSNQPQHF
D gene: NA
J gene: TRBJ1-5
V gene: TRBV15
clone size: NA

CDR3 DNA: TGTGCCACCAGCAGAGGGCCCTCTGGGGCCAACGTCCTGACTTTC
CDR3 protein: CATSRGPSGANVLTF
D gene: NA
J gene: TRBJ2-6
V gene: TRBV15
clone size: NA

CDR3 DNA: TGTGCCAGCAGAGCCGGGACAGGGGTTTTTGGCAATCAGCCCCAGCATTTT
CDR3 protein: CASRAGTGVFGNQPQHF
D gene: TRBD1
J gene: TRBJ1-5
V gene: TRBV2
clone size: NA

CDR3 DNA: TGTGCCAGCAGCCCGGACAGGCCTAATGAAAAACTGTTTTTT
CDR3 protein: CASSPDRPNEKLFF
D gene: TRBD1
J gene: TRBJ1-4
V gene: TRBV5-5
clone size: few

CDR3 DNA: TGTGCCAGCAGTTTATCGAGGAAAGAGACCCAGTACTTC
CDR3 protein: CASSLSRKETQYF
D gene: NA
J gene: TRBJ2-5
V gene: TRBV27
clone size: NA

CDR3 DNA: TGTGCCAGCAGCTTAGGACAGGGGGACACCGGGGAGCTGTTTTTT
CDR3 protein: CASSLGQGDTGELFF
D gene: TRBD1
J gene: TRBJ2-2
V gene: TRBV7-9
clone size: many

CDR3 DNA: TGTGCCAGCAGTGACGGGGCTTCCACAGATACGCAGTATTTT
CDR3 protein: CASSDGASTDTQYF
D gene: NA
J gene: TRBJ2-3
V gene: TRBV6-4
clone size: NA

CDR3 DNA: TGTGCCAGCAGACCCATCCGGGGGGCCGCAGAGACCCAGTACTTC
CDR3 protein: CASRPIRGAAETQYF
D gene: NA
J gene: TRBJ2-5
V gene: TRBV27
clone size: NA

CDR3 DNA: TGTGCCAGTAGTATAGATCCGGGCGGGGAGCTGTTTTTT
CDR3 protein: CASSIDPGGELFF
D gene: NA
J gene: TRBJ2-2
V gene: TRBV19
clone size: NA

CDR3 DNA: TGTGCCAGCAGTTTATCCGGGGTAGCGGGACTCTACGAGCAGTACTTC
CDR3 protein: CASSLSGVAGLYEQYF
D gene: TRBD2
J gene: TRBJ2-7
V gene: TRBV27
clone size: NA

CDR3 DNA: TGTGCCAGCAGCCAAAGGTGGGGGGAAGGTCAGCCCCAGCATTTT
CDR3 protein: CASSQRWGEGQPQHF
D gene: NA
J gene: TRBJ1-5
V gene: TRBV7-6
clone size: NA

CDR3 DNA: TGTGCCAGCAGCTTACAGGGGGCCGTCACTGAAGCTTTCTTT
CDR3 protein: CASSLQGAVTEAFF
D gene: TRBD1
J gene: TRBJ1-1
V gene: TRBV7-6
clone size: NA

CDR3 DNA: TGTGCCAGCAGTGAAGCGCAATTGAGGGACTATGGCTACACCTTC
CDR3 protein: CASSEAQLRDYGYTF
D gene: NA
J gene: TRBJ1-2
V gene: TRBV6-1
clone size: NA

CDR3 DNA: TGTGCCAGCAGCTTAGAACACACCGCCTACGAGCAGTACTTC
CDR3 protein: CASSLEHTAYEQYF
D gene: NA
J gene: TRBJ2-7
V gene: TRBV11-3
clone size: many

CDR3 DNA: TGTGCCAGCAGCCAAGGGAGGGGAAAAGAGACCCAGTACTTC
CDR3 protein: CASSQGRGKETQYF
D gene: TRBD2
J gene: TRBJ2-5
V gene: TRBV7-3
clone size: NA

CDR3 DNA: TGTGCCAGCAGCTCTGACAGGGACTACGAGCAGTACTTC
CDR3 protein: CASSSDRDYEQYF
D gene: TRBD1
J gene: TRBJ2-7
V gene: TRBV5-5
clone size: NA

CDR3 DNA: TGCGCCAGCAGCTTGCCCGGGACAGAAGAGACCCAGTACTTC
CDR3 protein: CASSLPGTEETQYF
D gene: TRBD1
J gene: TRBJ2-5
V gene: TRBV5-1
clone size: NA

CDR3 DNA: TGTGCCAGCAGCGTAGTAGGAGAAAATGAAGCTTTCTTT
CDR3 protein: CASSVVGENEAFF
D gene: NA
J gene: TRBJ1-1
V gene: TRBV9
clone size: few

CDR3 DNA: TGTGCCAGCACCCCCCCAATGGGCAGGCTGGGTGAGCAGTACTTC
CDR3 protein: CASTPPMGRLGEQYF
D gene: NA
J gene: TRBJ2-7
V gene: TRBV6-5
clone size: NA

CDR3 DNA: TGTGCCAGCACCATGACAGCCTTGATTTCCTACGAGCAGTACTTC
CDR3 protein: CASTMTALISYEQYF
D gene: NA
J gene: TRBJ2-7
V gene: TRBV6-1
clone size: NA

CDR3 DNA: TGCGCCAGCAGCTTGGAGGGGGCAGGGGATACGCAGTATTTT
CDR3 protein: CASSLEGAGDTQYF
D gene: TRBD1
J gene: TRBJ2-3
V gene: TRBV5-1
clone size: NA

CDR3 DNA: TGTGCTAGCAGTACAGGGGCCTCCTACGAGCAGTACTTC
CDR3 protein: CASSTGASYEQYF
D gene: TRBD1
J gene: TRBJ2-7
V gene: TRBV7-7
clone size: NA

CDR3 DNA: TGTGCCAGCAGCATTGAGCGGGTCGAACACACCATATATTTT
CDR3 protein: CASSIERVEHTIYF
D gene: NA
J gene: TRBJ1-3
V gene: TRBV5-6
clone size: few

CDR3 DNA: TGTGCCAGTAGTTCCTGGGCTAGCGGCAAGGAGACCCAGTACTTC
CDR3 protein: CASSSWASGKETQYF
D gene: TRBD2
J gene: TRBJ2-5
V gene: TRBV19
clone size: NA

CDR3 DNA: TGTGCCAGCAGCCCCACAGGGGCCTCTGGGGCCAACGTCCTGACTTTC
CDR3 protein: CASSPTGASGANVLTF
D gene: TRBD1
J gene: TRBJ2-6
V gene: TRBV9
clone size: NA

CDR3 DNA: TGTGCCAGCAGCGGATTAGGGCCCGAGGGCTATGGCTACACCTTC
CDR3 protein: CASSGLGPEGYGYTF
D gene: NA
J gene: TRBJ1-2
V gene: TRBV9
clone size: NA

CDR3 DNA: TGTGCCAGCAGAGGCCTAAGATCCACTACCGACGGACCGGGAGCCTATGGCTACACCTTC
CDR3 protein: CASRGLRSTTDGPGAYGYTF
D gene: NA
J gene: TRBJ1-2
V gene: TRBV2
clone size: NA

CDR3 DNA: TGTGCCAGCAGCGTAGGCGGGATGAACAATGAGCAGTTCTTC
CDR3 protein: CASSVGGMNNEQFF
D gene: NA
J gene: TRBJ2-1
V gene: TRBV9
clone size: NA

CDR3 DNA: TGTGCCAGCAGCAGCTTCGATATCCCTGGAAACACCATATATTTT
CDR3 protein: CASSSFDIPGNTIYF
D gene: NA
J gene: TRBJ1-3
V gene: TRBV7-2
clone size: NA

CDR3 DNA: TGTGCCATCGGATCGGGGAATCAGCCCCAGCATTTT
CDR3 protein: CAIGSGNQPQHF
D gene: NA
J gene: TRBJ1-5
V gene: TRBV10-3
clone size: NA

CDR3 DNA: TGTGCCAGTAGTAGAAGCTTGGCCAGGTCGACGTACAATGAGCAGTTCTTC
CDR3 protein: CASSRSLARSTYNEQFF
D gene: NA
J gene: TRBJ2-1
V gene: TRBV19
clone size: NA

CDR3 DNA: TGTGCCACGCGGACAGGTAGCAATGAAAAACTGTTTTTT
CDR3 protein: CATRTGSNEKLFF
D gene: TRBD1
J gene: TRBJ1-4
V gene: TRBV19
clone size: NA

CDR3 DNA: TGTGCCAGCAGCCCGAAGGGGGGACTAACGCAGACCCAGTACTTC
CDR3 protein: CASSPKGGLTQTQYF
D gene: NA
J gene: TRBJ2-5
V gene: TRBV5-4
clone size: NA

CDR3 DNA: TGTGCCAGCAGCCCGGGGACTAGTTTTGGGATAGATACGCAGTATTTT
CDR3 protein: CASSPGTSFGIDTQYF
D gene: TRBD2
J gene: TRBJ2-3
V gene: TRBV7-3
clone size: NA

CDR3 DNA: TGCGCCAGCAGGGCCCCGATCACAGATACGCAGTATTTT
CDR3 protein: CASRAPITDTQYF
D gene: NA
J gene: TRBJ2-3
V gene: TRBV5-1
clone size: NA

CDR3 DNA: TGTGCCAGCAGCTTAGTAGGCGGGCCCTACAATGAGCAGTTCTTC
CDR3 protein: CASSLVGGPYNEQFF
D gene: NA
J gene: TRBJ2-1
V gene: TRBV7-8
clone size: few

CDR3 DNA: TGTGCCAGCATGTGGGGCAGGTCGGGCAATCAGCCCCAGCATTTT
CDR3 protein: CASMWGRSGNQPQHF
D gene: NA
J gene: TRBJ1-5
V gene: TRBV6-1
clone size: NA

CDR3 DNA: TGTGCCAGCAGTCGCTCGGGTGAGGGCTATGGCTACACCTTC
CDR3 protein: CASSRSGEGYGYTF
D gene: NA
J gene: TRBJ1-2
V gene: TRBV27
clone size: NA

CDR3 DNA: TGTGCCAGCAACAAAACAGGGGGAGGTGGGCAGCCCCAGCATTTT
CDR3 protein: CASNKTGGGGQPQHF
D gene: TRBD1
J gene: TRBJ1-5
V gene: TRBV7-9
clone size: NA

CDR3 DNA: TGCAGTGCTAGTAGCACCGGGGAGCTGTTTTTT
CDR3 protein: CSASSTGELFF
D gene: NA
J gene: TRBJ2-2
V gene: TRBV20-1
clone size: NA

CDR3 DNA: TGTGCCAGCAGTTTACTTGGCGGAAACTACGAGCAGTACTTC
CDR3 protein: CASSLLGGNYEQYF
D gene: NA
J gene: TRBJ2-7
V gene: TRBV28
clone size: NA

CDR3 DNA: TGTGCCAGCAGCGTAGGCGGTGGGGCCAACGTCCTGACTTTC
CDR3 protein: CASSVGGGANVLTF
D gene: NA
J gene: TRBJ2-6
V gene: TRBV9
clone size: NA

CDR3 DNA: TGTGCCAGCAGTTCCCACGTGATCGGGGCTGAAGCTTTCTTT
CDR3 protein: CASSSHVIGAEAFF
D gene: NA
J gene: TRBJ1-1
V gene: TRBV13
clone size: NA

CDR3 DNA: TGTGCCTGGAGTGCGATGAGCTATGGCTACACCTTC
CDR3 protein: CAWSAMSYGYTF
D gene: NA
J gene: TRBJ1-2
V gene: TRBV30
clone size: NA